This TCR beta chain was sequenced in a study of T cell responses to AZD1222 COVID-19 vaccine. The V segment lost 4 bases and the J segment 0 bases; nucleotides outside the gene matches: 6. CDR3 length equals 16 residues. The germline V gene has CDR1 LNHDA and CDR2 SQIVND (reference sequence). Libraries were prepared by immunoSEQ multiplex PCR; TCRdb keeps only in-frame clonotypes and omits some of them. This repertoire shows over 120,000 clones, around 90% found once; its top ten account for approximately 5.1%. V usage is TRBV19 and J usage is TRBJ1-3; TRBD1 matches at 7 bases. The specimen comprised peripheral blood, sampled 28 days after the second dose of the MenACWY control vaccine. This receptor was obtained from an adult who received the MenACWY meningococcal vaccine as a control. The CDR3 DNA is TGTGCCAGTAGTAAGGAGGGGGCGAGCTCTGGAAACACCATATATTTT. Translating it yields CASSKEGASSGNTIYF.